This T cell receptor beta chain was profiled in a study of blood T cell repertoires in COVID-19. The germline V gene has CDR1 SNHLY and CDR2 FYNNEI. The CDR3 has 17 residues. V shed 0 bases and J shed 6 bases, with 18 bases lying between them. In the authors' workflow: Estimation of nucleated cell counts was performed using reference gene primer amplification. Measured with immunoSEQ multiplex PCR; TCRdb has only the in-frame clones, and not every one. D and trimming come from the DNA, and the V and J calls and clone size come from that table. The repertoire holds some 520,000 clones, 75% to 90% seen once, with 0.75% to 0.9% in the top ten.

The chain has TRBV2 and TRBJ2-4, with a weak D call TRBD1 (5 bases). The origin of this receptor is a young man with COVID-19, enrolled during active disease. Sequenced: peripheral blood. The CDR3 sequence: CASSEAYGATSGNIQYF. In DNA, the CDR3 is TGTGCCAGCAGTGAAGCGTATGGGGCAACCTCGGGAAACATTCAGTACTTC.